This T cell receptor (beta chain) emerged from a study of blood T cells in healthy people across ages. At the level of the study: Roughly one uniquely barcoded beta molecule per two T cells was captured.

For the second PCR, which ran for 7 to 11 cycles, a sample-barcoded 5' primer and a J-beta primer mix were used. Template switching added a 12-random-nucleotide identifier to every cDNA molecule. Each CDR3 protein gets one entry after TCRdb re-called the 5' RACE reads with MiXCR. The table has around 900,000 distinct CDR3 sequences, roughly 51% seen once. Study findings and constraints: Naive and antigen-experienced cells were not separated, limiting conclusive comparison. Older individuals had lower TCR beta diversity per million T cells (the decline was roughly linear).

With respect to this clonotype: Its antigen is as yet unknown.

Germline-derived CDR1 and CDR2 are MNHEY and SMNVEV (reference sequence). V lost 3 bases, J lost 1 base, and 7 bases lay in between. The CDR3 loop spans 14 amino acids. This receptor was identified in a woman between 55 and 75 years old in good health. V gene TRBV27 combines with J gene TRBJ2-1; no reliable D call. The sequencing input was blood. The CDR3 DNA sequence: TGTGCCAGCAGTTTCCTGTGGTCCTACAATGAGCAGTTCTTC. It is translated as CASSFLWSYNEQFF.